This entry lists 30 T cell receptor beta chains sequenced from one sample in a study of T-cell reconstitution after alpha-beta-depleted transplantation in children. Library preparation (for TCRbeta) was performed with unique molecular identifiers. One entry per CDR3 protein, called by TCRdb with MiXCR from the PCR reads. In the table there are about 340,000 distinct CDR3 sequences, about 14% of which are singletons. Here the sequenced sample was PBMCs, taken from the stem cell graft. The origin of the receptors is a human donor who donated a stem cell graft to a child with Fanconi anemia.

A few counts support this clonotype. The genes are TRBV28 and TRBJ1-2; 7 bases map to TRBD1. The CDR3 spans 14 residues. The V and J ends lost 6 bases and 4 bases, in that order; junction bases with no gene match: 8. From germline, CDR1 is MDHEN and CDR2 SYDVKM. CDR3 region: CASSRTGEFYGYTF. CDR3 nucleotide sequence: TGTGCCAGCAGCAGGACAGGAGAATTCTATGGCTACACCTTC.

This clonotype was counted many times. The V gene is TRBV7-9, the J gene TRBJ1-1; no clear D gene. The CDR3 has 13 amino acids. Per germline, CDR1 SEHNR and CDR2 FQNEAQ (reference sequence). V was cut by 1 base and J by 8 bases, with 11 bases left in between. The CDR3 loop reads CASSLDGEEEAFF. The CDR3 region has the DNA TGTGCCAGCAGCTTAGACGGAGAGGAAGAAGCTTTCTTT.

This clonotype was picked up a small number of times. The chain has TRBV4-3 and TRBJ1-1; D might be TRBD1 (5 bases). The CDR3 loop spans 15 amino acids. Trimming removed 0 bases from V and 3 bases from J, with 11 bases in between. CDR1 and CDR2 from the germline V gene are LGHNA and YSLEER. CDR3 in DNA: TGCGCCAGCAGCCAAGAAGGGGTGGAGTACACTGAAGCTTTCTTT. Residues: CASSQEGVEYTEAFF.

The chain employs TRBV5-1 and TRBJ1-3, with D unclear. Deletions cut 1 base from V and 0 bases from J, with 11 bases between. Germline CDR1 reads SGHRS; CDR2 reads YFSETQ. This CDR3 is 16 amino acids long. The CDR3 nucleotides read TGCGCCAGCAGCTTGTCAGGAATGAACTCTGGAAACACCATATATTTT. Its protein product is CASSLSGMNSGNTIYF.

The chain uses TRBV3-1 and TRBJ2-2; 8 bases are shared with TRBD1. Germline CDR1 and CDR2: LGHDT and YNNKEL (reference sequence). This CDR3 comprises 14 residues. J gave up 9 bases and V 4 bases, and 7 bases lay outside the gene matches. CDR3 sequence (DNA): TGTGCCAGCAGCCGACTCGGACAGGGAAGGGAGCTGTTTTTT. Translating it yields CASSRLGQGRELFF. The full variable domain, completed using reference TRBV3-1 and TRBJ2-2, is DTAVSQTPKYLVTQMGNDKSIKCEQNLGHDTMYWYKQDSKKFLKIMFSYNNKELIINETVPNRFSPKSPDKAHLNLHINSLELGDSAVYFCASSRLGQGRELFFGEGSRLTVL.

This chain uses TRBV15 with TRBJ2-6; the D gene is possibly TRBD1 (6 bases). CDR3 length: 19 residues. Germline CDR1 and CDR2: LNHNV and YYDKDF (reference sequence). Trimming left V 0 bases short and J 1 base short, with 16 bases between. CDR3 DNA: TGTGCCACCAGCAGAGATCAACAGGGACCTGGGTCTGGGGCCAACGTCCTGACTTTC. It translates to CATSRDQQGPGSGANVLTF.

This clonotype has a count of ten or more. The chain combines TRBV28 with TRBJ1-1, with 7 bases fitting TRBD1. Losses at the gene ends were 5 bases for V and 5 bases for J; bases not matched to a gene: 14. CDR1 MDHEN and CDR2 SYDVKM come from the germline V gene. The CDR3 is 16 residues long. For the CDR3, the DNA is TGTGCCAGCAGTCCCAGGACAGGCCCGGGGTGGACTGAAGCTTTCTTT. It encodes CASSPRTGPGWTEAFF.

The V and J genes are TRBV12-3 or TRBV12-4 and TRBJ1-1, with 10 bases matching TRBD1. The J segment lost 6 bases and the V segment lost 5 bases, leaving 12 bases of the junction unmatched. The CDR3 covers 16 residues. The CDR3 region is CASSPHPGTGAPEAFF. In DNA form, the CDR3 reads TGTGCCAGCAGTCCGCATCCGGGGACAGGGGCCCCTGAAGCTTTCTTT.

This clonotype occurred many times. This chain joins TRBV10-3 and TRBJ2-2, with D perhaps TRBD1 (5 bases). V lost 3 bases and J 5 bases, leaving 10 bases between the germline ends. CDR1 ENHRY and CDR2 SYGVKD come from the germline V gene. The CDR3 length is 14 residues. The CDR3 here is CAISETGITGELFF. CDR3 DNA: TGTGCCATCAGTGAAACAGGCATTACCGGGGAGCTGTTTTTT.

The table lists this clonotype with many counts. The chain links TRBV27 to TRBJ2-2, with D maybe TRBD1 (6 bases). Trimming took 9 bases from V and 6 from J, leaving 14 bases between them. CDR3 size: 13 residues. From germline, CDR1 is MNHEY and CDR2 SMNVEV (reference sequence). CDR3 nucleotides: TGTGCCAGTACCAACAGGGTGGCCGGGGAGCTGTTTTTT. This encodes CASTNRVAGELFF.

Worth noting for this clonotype: A much larger clone sits a single nucleotide away, making a read error possible. The chain is built from TRBV10-3 and TRBJ1-1; D may be TRBD1 (5 bases). The CDR3 runs 13 residues. Per the germline V gene, CDR1 is ENHRY and CDR2 is SYGVKD. Trimming took 2 bases from V and 4 from J, leaving 8 bases between them. This CDR3 reads CAISEQGGTEAFF. The CDR3 region has the DNA TGTGCCATCAGTGAGCAGGGTGGCACTGAAGCTTTCTTT.

This clonotype was detected many times. This chain connects TRBV20-1 to TRBJ1-5, with TRBD1 identical over 7 bases. The trim removed 1 base at V and 9 bases at J, leaving 6 bases unmatched. Per the germline V gene, CDR1 is DFQATT and CDR2 is SNEGSKA (reference sequence). The CDR3 is 13 residues long. The CDR3 nucleotides read TGCAGTGCTAGAGTGGACAGGACAATGCCCCAGCATTTT. Protein product: CSARVDRTMPQHF.

The chain combines TRBV5-1 with TRBJ1-1; TRBD1 matches at 7 bases. Germline V lookup: CDR1 SGHRS, CDR2 YFSETQ. The J segment lost 0 bases and the V segment lost 3 bases, leaving 5 bases of the junction unmatched. This CDR3 has 15 amino acids. CDR3 nucleotides: TGCGCCAGCAGCTCGTCAGGGGGGATGAACACTGAAGCTTTCTTT. This translates into CASSSSGGMNTEAFF.

In its sample, this clonotype was seen a few times. This chain uses TRBV11-2 with TRBJ2-1, with 8 positions matching TRBD1. CDR1 SGHAT and CDR2 FQNNGV come from the germline V gene. Trimming at V came to 3 bases and at J to 3 bases, leaving 10 bases not matched to a gene. This CDR3 comprises 17 residues. The CDR3 protein is CASSLAGQGRYYNEQFF. For the CDR3, the DNA is TGTGCCAGCAGCTTGGCTGGACAGGGAAGGTACTACAATGAGCAGTTCTTC.

This chain connects TRBV10-3 to TRBJ2-1; 8 bases match TRBD2. The germline CDR1 and CDR2 sequences are ENHRY and SYGVKD. V shed 8 bases, J shed 7 bases, and the junction held 10 bases outside the gene matches. This CDR3 has 14 amino acids. For the CDR3, the DNA is TGTGCCATCTCGCCCCCGGGAGGGGGGAATGAGCAGTTCTTC. Translating gives CAISPPGGGNEQFF.

In its sample, this clonotype was seen a few times. This chain connects TRBV20-1 to TRBJ2-1; no clear D gene. Germline assignment: CDR1 DFQATT and CDR2 SNEGSKA (reference sequence). The CDR3 is made up of 12 amino acids. The V end lost 4 bases, the J end lost 4 bases, and 8 bases lay between the germline ends. CDR3 sequence reads: CSATLPYNEQFF. CDR3 DNA: TGCAGTGCTACACTCCCTTACAATGAGCAGTTCTTC.

The J gene is TRBJ2-2, the V gene TRBV30; D is possibly TRBD1 (5 bases). CDR3 length: 13 amino acids. V lost 8 bases, J lost 5 bases, and 15 bases lay in between. The germline gives CDR1 GTSNPN, CDR2 SVGIG (reference sequence). CDR3 region: CALKGSRTGELFF. The CDR3 DNA sequence: TGTGCCCTGAAGGGGTCGAGGACCGGGGAGCTGTTTTTT. Supplemented by reference TRBV30 and TRBJ2-2, the full variable domain reads SQTIHQWPATLVQPVGSPLSLECTVEGTSNPNLYWYRQAAGRGLQLLFYSVGIGQISSEVPQNLSASRPQDRQFILSSKKLLLSDSGFYLCALKGSRTGELFFGEGSRLTVL.

This clonotype was recorded a few times. This chain connects TRBV6-1 to TRBJ2-1; unclear D gene. The CDR3 is 15 amino acids. Germline V gene data show CDR1 as MNHNS and CDR2 as SASEGT. Between the trimmed V and J ends, which lost 9 bases and 5 bases, there was a span of 20 bases. CDR3 DNA sequence: TGTGCCAGTGCAATCGGGCCGACGGTGAACAATGAGCAGTTCTTC. Translating it yields CASAIGPTVNNEQFF.

This clonotype occurred a few times. The J gene is TRBJ2-1, the V gene TRBV13; D remains unclear. This CDR3 spans 13 amino acids. Trimming removed 1 base from V and 7 bases from J, with 8 bases in between. CDR1 and CDR2 (germline): PRHDT, FYEKMQ (reference sequence). The CDR3 protein is CASSLEGTNEQFF. For the CDR3, the DNA is TGTGCCAGCAGCTTAGAGGGCACAAATGAGCAGTTCTTC.

The chain links TRBV6-4 to TRBJ2-3; D is uncertain. The V gene lost 3 bases and the J gene lost 6 bases, with 7 bases spanning the gap. CDR1 and CDR2 from the germline V gene are MRHNA and SNTAGT. CDR3 length equals 12 residues. The CDR3 here is CASSESGDTQYF. CDR3 sequence (DNA): TGTGCCAGCAGTGAATCTGGGGATACGCAGTATTTT.

This clonotype was counted only a few times. J is TRBJ1-3 and V is TRBV5-1; D not resolved. Germline assignment: CDR1 SGHRS and CDR2 YFSETQ. The CDR3 runs to 14 residues. Between the trimmed V and J ends, which lost 2 bases and 1 base, there was a span of 7 bases. The CDR3 DNA sequence: TGCGCCAGCAGCTTCGATGGATCTGGAAACACCATATATTTT. As protein: CASSFDGSGNTIYF. The whole variable domain, filled in from reference TRBV5-1 and TRBJ1-3, reads KAGVTQTPRYLIKTRGQQVTLSCSPISGHRSVSWYQQTPGQGLQFLFEYFSETQRNKGNFPGRFSGRQFSNSRSEMNVSTLELGDSALYLCASSFDGSGNTIYFGEGSWLTVV.

This clonotype was counted at least ten times. The V gene is TRBV3-1, the J gene TRBJ2-1; 11 bases fit TRBD2. Trimming took 4 bases from V and 0 from J; bases not matched to a gene: 2. Per the germline V gene, CDR1 is LGHDT and CDR2 is YNNKEL (reference sequence). This CDR3 comprises 16 residues. The CDR3 sequence: CASSRLAGISYNEQFF. The CDR3 DNA follows: TGTGCCAGCAGCCGACTAGCGGGGATCTCCTACAATGAGCAGTTCTTC.

The J gene is TRBJ2-1, the V gene TRBV7-8, with 10 positions matching TRBD1. J gave up 0 bases and V 2 bases, and 7 bases lay outside the gene matches. The germline V gene encodes CDR1 SGHVS and CDR2 FQNEAQ. The CDR3 has 18 amino acids. CDR3 protein: CASSLPGQGRGSYNEQFF. The DNA of the CDR3 is TGTGCCAGCAGCTTACCGGGACAGGGGAGAGGCTCCTACAATGAGCAGTTCTTC.

This clonotype turned up a few times. V gene TRBV5-1 combines with J gene TRBJ2-7; possibly TRBD2 for D (5 bases). The CDR3 extends over 13 amino acids. The V end lost 4 bases, the J end lost 7 bases, and 15 bases lay between the germline ends. In germline, CDR1 is SGHRS, CDR2 YFSETQ. The CDR3 loop reads CASSPDGEREQYV. The DNA of the CDR3 is TGCGCCAGCAGCCCGGACGGGGAGAGGGAGCAGTACGTC.

V usage is TRBV6-1 and J usage is TRBJ1-5; 9 nucleotides align to TRBD1. CDR1 is MNHNS and CDR2 is SASEGT in the germline V gene. Trimming took 6 bases from V and 4 from J; bases not matched to a gene: 16. This CDR3 comprises 18 residues. CDR3 sequence: CASSFPGTGLTRNQPQHF. The CDR3 nucleotides are TGTGCCAGCAGCTTTCCCGGGACAGGGCTCACCCGAAATCAGCCCCAGCATTTT.

This clonotype came up many times. This chain uses TRBV28 with TRBJ1-2, with D perhaps matching TRBD1 (6 bases). V was trimmed by 5 bases and J by 8 bases, leaving 15 bases between them. CDR3 length equals 13 residues. The germline gives CDR1 MDHEN, CDR2 SYDVKM. For the CDR3, the DNA is TGTGCCAGCAGTCTTGAGGGGGTCCGAGGCTACACCTTC. Protein: CASSLEGVRGYTF.

The gene calls are TRBV21-1 and TRBJ1-2; the D segment call TRBD1 is taken from the table without a DNA check. TRBV21-1 is a pseudogene. The CDR3 totals 13 residues. The CDR3 loop reads CASSTKNRGCYTF. The CDR3 DNA reads as TGTGCCAGCAGCACCAAAAACAGGGGCTGCTACACCTTC.

The chain carries TRBV6-5 and TRBJ1-1; D is perhaps TRBD1 (6 bases). With 2 bases removed from V and 0 bases from J, the gap between germline ends came to 13 bases. The CDR3 runs to 16 residues. CDR1 is MNHEY and CDR2 is SVGAGI in the germline V gene. CDR3 sequence: CASSYLLDRMNTEAFF. In nucleotides, the CDR3 is TGTGCCAGCAGTTACCTCTTGGACAGAATGAACACTGAAGCTTTCTTT.

This clonotype came up a few times. J is TRBJ1-3 and V is TRBV3-1; no definite D call. This CDR3 contains 16 residues. Looked up from germline, CDR1 is LGHDT and CDR2 is YNNKEL (reference sequence). Trimming removed 0 bases from V and 5 bases from J, with 14 bases in between. In nucleotides, the CDR3 is TGTGCCAGCAGCCAAGATACGTCCGGGATTAGAAACACCATATATTTT. Translation: CASSQDTSGIRNTIYF.

This clonotype has a count of ten or more. The V gene is TRBV29-1, the J gene TRBJ2-3; a weak D match, TRBD2 (6 bases). V was clipped by 3 bases and J by 1 base, with 8 bases between them. Germline V lookup: CDR1 SQVTM, CDR2 ANQGSEA. CDR3 length: 13 residues. CDR3 protein: CSVDQRGTDTQYF. CDR3 DNA: TGCAGCGTTGACCAGCGGGGCACAGATACGCAGTATTTT.